Listed below are T cell receptor beta chains from one sample, sequenced in a study of graft-versus-host responses after intestinal transplantation. Their antigen targets remain unknown. Sequencing was performed with immunoSEQ multiplex PCR; in TCRdb, only in-frame clones are kept and a portion is missing. The sample lists approximately 89,000 clones, approximately 90% occurring once. The sequencing here drew on unstimulated CD4+ T cells sorted from spleen or lymph node cells, taken before intestinal transplant. These receptors were collected from a human donor who received an intestinal transplant. Each CDR3 is given with its conserved first and last residue. D genes are given only for firm matches. Clone sizes are given selectively: once, few, many, or a class where the clone is expanded.

d_gene	abundance	j_gene	v_gene	CDR3nt	CDR3aa
TRBD2	-	TRBJ2-1	TRBV5-1	TGCGCCAGCAGCCCACCTCTCGCGGGGGAGTACAATGAGCAGTTCTTC	CASSPPLAGEYNEQFF
TRBD2	-	TRBJ2-2	TRBV23-1	TGCGCCAGCAGTCAATCCACCCTAGCGGTTAACACCGGGGAGCTGTTTTTT	CASSQSTLAVNTGELFF
-	-	TRBJ2-3	TRBV2	TGTGCCAGCAGTGAACCACGACGCCCCGAGGGACACACAGATACGCAGTATTTT	CASSEPRRPEGHTDTQYF
-	-	TRBJ1-5	TRBV7-8	TGTGCCAGCAGCCCTGAGGGTTATAGCAATCAGCCCCAGCATTTT	CASSPEGYSNQPQHF
-	-	TRBJ1-1	TRBV15	TGTGCCACCAGCCGCCTAGACAGTCCGAACACTGAAGCTTTCTTT	CATSRLDSPNTEAFF
TRBD2	-	TRBJ2-3	TRBV5-6	TGTGCCAGCAGCTTGAGGACTAGCGGTTTCACAGATACGCAGTATTTT	CASSLRTSGFTDTQYF
-	-	TRBJ2-5	TRBV6-5	TGTGCCAGCAGTTACGGCAGGGGAGAGACCCAGTACTTC	CASSYGRGETQYF
-	-	TRBJ2-2	TRBV5-1	TGCGCCAGCAGCCCGGACAGTTCCACCGGGGAGCTGTTTTTT	CASSPDSSTGELFF
-	-	TRBJ1-1	TRBV6-5	TGTGCCAGCACCAAGGACAGCAGTCGTGAAGCTTTCTTT	CASTKDSSREAFF
TRBD1	-	TRBJ1-1	TRBV28	TGTGCCAGCAGGCGTTGGGACAGGCAGGCTGAAGCTTTCTTT	CASRRWDRQAEAFF
TRBD1	once	TRBJ2-6	TRBV5-6	TGTGCCAGCAGGTCGACAGGGGCAGGGGCCAACGTCCTGACTTTC	CASRSTGAGANVLTF
TRBD1	-	TRBJ1-2	TRBV7-2	TGTGCCAGCAGCTTAGACAGGGGTCTTGGCTACACCTTC	CASSLDRGLGYTF
TRBD2	once	TRBJ2-7	TRBV5-1	TGCGCCAGCAGCTTGGTTGGGGTAGCGGGAGGTCAGGCGCAGTACTTC	CASSLVGVAGGQAQYF
TRBD1	-	TRBJ2-2	TRBV11-2	TGTGCCAGCAGCTTAGATTTGGGACAGGGACGGACCGGGGAGCTGTTTTTT	CASSLDLGQGRTGELFF
-	-	TRBJ1-2	TRBV30	TGTGCCTGGGGTCGAGGCAGCCGGGGATCTGGCTACACCTTC	CAWGRGSRGSGYTF
-	-	TRBJ2-5	TRBV30	TGTGCCTGGAGTCAGGCGAGGAGGGGGCGGCTCCAAGAGACCCAGTACTTC	CAWSQARRGRLQETQYF